A selection of T cell receptor beta chains follows, all from one sample in a study of T-cell memory formation after mild COVID-19. TCRdb redid the calling of the 5' RACE reads with MiXCR, one entry per CDR3 protein. There are around 340,000 distinct CDR3 sequences in the sample; around 20% occur only once, and 9.5% to 15% lies in the top ten. Sequencing was carried out using PBMCs or a T cell subset sorted from them (not recorded which). All receptors come from an adult woman who had mild COVID-19 (a few samples of this study predate the infection). Cell type and time point are not known. CDR3s include the opening cysteine and the closing phenylalanine or tryptophan. A D gene is named only where the DNA matches it firmly. Expanded clones are given a class, and other clones once, few, many or no size at all.

j_call: TRBJ2-3; cdr3_length: 13; clone_size: many; d_call: .; v_call: TRBV12-3/TRBV12-4; cdr3_aa: CASSLVEADTQYF; cdr3_nt: TGTGCCAGCAGTTTAGTCGAGGCAGATACGCAGTATTTT
j_call: TRBJ2-5; cdr3_length: 12; clone_size: .; d_call: .; v_call: TRBV29-1; cdr3_aa: CSVEDLGETQYF; cdr3_nt: TGCAGCGTTGAAGATCTAGGGGAGACCCAGTACTTC
j_call: TRBJ2-2; cdr3_length: 18; clone_size: .; d_call: .; v_call: TRBV6-2/TRBV6-3; cdr3_aa: CASSYDARGLADTGELFF; cdr3_nt: TGTGCCAGCAGTTACGACGCCAGGGGCCTCGCAGACACCGGGGAGCTGTTTTTT
j_call: TRBJ2-7; cdr3_length: 17; clone_size: .; d_call: TRBD1; v_call: TRBV6-6; cdr3_aa: CASSSRTYRGRNDEQYF; cdr3_nt: TGTGCCAGCAGTTCCCGGACATACAGGGGGCGCAACGACGAGCAGTACTTC
j_call: TRBJ2-2; cdr3_length: 14; clone_size: .; d_call: .; v_call: TRBV27; cdr3_aa: CASSFRTPESELFF; cdr3_nt: TGTGCCAGCAGTTTTCGGACCCCCGAAAGTGAGCTGTTTTTT
j_call: TRBJ2-1; cdr3_length: 14; clone_size: few; d_call: .; v_call: TRBV4-2; cdr3_aa: CASSRNRAHNEQFF; cdr3_nt: TGTGCCAGCAGCCGGAACCGGGCGCACAATGAGCAGTTCTTC
j_call: TRBJ2-2; cdr3_length: 13; clone_size: .; d_call: .; v_call: TRBV12-3/TRBV12-4; cdr3_aa: CASSLGATGELFF; cdr3_nt: TGTGCCAGCAGTTTAGGAGCGACCGGGGAGCTGTTTTTT
j_call: TRBJ1-1; cdr3_length: 14; clone_size: few; d_call: .; v_call: TRBV10-3; cdr3_aa: CAIRTTEAGTEAFF; cdr3_nt: TGTGCCATCAGGACGACAGAGGCGGGAACTGAAGCTTTCTTT
j_call: TRBJ2-4; cdr3_length: 19; clone_size: few; d_call: TRBD2; v_call: TRBV25-1; cdr3_aa: CASSEGGTSGSTGKNIQYF; cdr3_nt: TGTGCCAGCAGTGAGGGAGGGACTAGCGGGAGCACTGGCAAAAACATTCAGTACTTC
j_call: TRBJ2-7; cdr3_length: 15; clone_size: few; d_call: .; v_call: TRBV7-6; cdr3_aa: CASSLSPNRVWEQYF; cdr3_nt: TGTGCCAGCAGCCTGAGCCCGAACAGGGTTTGGGAGCAGTACTTC
j_call: TRBJ1-1; cdr3_length: 13; clone_size: .; d_call: .; v_call: TRBV20-1; cdr3_aa: CSLVRGPSTEAFF; cdr3_nt: TGCAGTCTTGTCAGGGGACCGAGCACTGAAGCTTTCTTT
j_call: TRBJ1-2; cdr3_length: 13; clone_size: .; d_call: .; v_call: TRBV27; cdr3_aa: CASGLRVNYGYTF; cdr3_nt: TGTGCCAGCGGATTAAGGGTAAACTATGGCTACACCTTC
j_call: TRBJ2-7; cdr3_length: 11; clone_size: .; d_call: .; v_call: TRBV27; cdr3_aa: CASRSNYEQYF; cdr3_nt: TGTGCCAGCAGGAGCAACTACGAGCAGTACTTC
j_call: TRBJ1-3; cdr3_length: 12; clone_size: few; d_call: .; v_call: TRBV7-8; cdr3_aa: CASSPRQDTIYF; cdr3_nt: TGTGCCAGCAGCCCCCGACAGGACACCATATATTTT
j_call: TRBJ2-7; cdr3_length: 13; clone_size: .; d_call: TRBD1; v_call: TRBV7-8; cdr3_aa: CASSSRTGFEQYF; cdr3_nt: TGTGCCAGCAGCTCCCGGACAGGGTTCGAGCAGTACTTC
j_call: TRBJ2-3; cdr3_length: 19; clone_size: .; d_call: TRBD2; v_call: TRBV7-3; cdr3_aa: CASSSMSGRDVSGTDTQYF; cdr3_nt: TGTGCCAGCAGCTCCATGTCGGGGAGGGACGTCTCCGGCACAGATACGCAGTATTTT
j_call: TRBJ2-7; cdr3_length: 14; clone_size: .; d_call: .; v_call: TRBV9; cdr3_aa: CASSVAGAGYEQYF; cdr3_nt: TGTGCCAGCAGCGTAGCTGGGGCCGGCTACGAGCAGTACTTC
j_call: TRBJ1-1; cdr3_length: 14; clone_size: few; d_call: .; v_call: TRBV11-2; cdr3_aa: CASSLATEGTEAFF; cdr3_nt: TGTGCCAGCAGCTTAGCGACAGAGGGCACTGAAGCTTTCTTT
j_call: TRBJ2-3; cdr3_length: 19; clone_size: .; d_call: .; v_call: TRBV12-3/TRBV12-4; cdr3_aa: CASSFGIKWVPQAGDTQYF; cdr3_nt: TGTGCCAGCAGTTTTGGGATTAAATGGGTACCACAAGCAGGAGATACGCAGTATTTT
j_call: TRBJ2-1; cdr3_length: 12; clone_size: .; d_call: TRBD2; v_call: TRBV12-3/TRBV12-4; cdr3_aa: CASRLSGNEQFF; cdr3_nt: TGTGCCAGCAGGCTTAGCGGGAATGAGCAGTTCTTC
j_call: TRBJ2-1; cdr3_length: 20; clone_size: once; d_call: .; v_call: TRBV7-8; cdr3_aa: CASSLARGQGKAGSRNEQFF; cdr3_nt: TGTGCCAGCAGCTTAGCGCGCGGGCAGGGGAAGGCCGGGTCCAGAAATGAGCAGTTCTTC
j_call: TRBJ1-1; cdr3_length: 14; clone_size: .; d_call: .; v_call: TRBV5-1; cdr3_aa: CASSLWRGNTEAFF; cdr3_nt: TGCGCCAGCAGCTTGTGGAGGGGGAACACTGAAGCTTTCTTT
j_call: TRBJ1-1; cdr3_length: 15; clone_size: .; d_call: TRBD1; v_call: TRBV20-1; cdr3_aa: CSARTGTGWNTEAFF; cdr3_nt: TGCAGTGCTAGAACTGGGACAGGCTGGAACACTGAAGCTTTCTTC
j_call: TRBJ2-7; cdr3_length: 14; clone_size: .; d_call: .; v_call: TRBV12-3/TRBV12-4; cdr3_aa: CASSLAPYSYEQYF; cdr3_nt: TGTGCCAGCAGTTTAGCACCCTACTCCTACGAGCAGTACTTC
j_call: TRBJ2-3; cdr3_length: 15; clone_size: .; d_call: TRBD1; v_call: TRBV6-5; cdr3_aa: CASSHRDRGSDTQYF; cdr3_nt: TGTGCCAGCAGCCACCGGGACAGGGGGTCCGATACGCAGTATTTT
j_call: TRBJ2-7; cdr3_length: 11; clone_size: few; d_call: .; v_call: TRBV12-3/TRBV12-4; cdr3_aa: CASSLGSRQYF; cdr3_nt: TGTGCCAGCAGTTTAGGCAGTCGGCAGTACTTC
j_call: TRBJ2-7; cdr3_length: 17; clone_size: .; d_call: TRBD2; v_call: TRBV9; cdr3_aa: CASSVGRGAGGSYEQYF; cdr3_nt: TGTGCCAGCAGCGTAGGTAGAGGAGCGGGAGGATCCTACGAGCAGTACTTC
j_call: TRBJ1-1; cdr3_length: 12; clone_size: .; d_call: TRBD1; v_call: TRBV29-1; cdr3_aa: CSAQGGYTEAFF; cdr3_nt: TGCAGCGCCCAGGGGGGCTACACTGAAGCTTTCTTT
j_call: TRBJ2-3; cdr3_length: 13; clone_size: .; d_call: .; v_call: TRBV24-1; cdr3_aa: CATSDLATVTQYF; cdr3_nt: TGTGCCACCAGTGATTTAGCGACAGTTACGCAGTATTTT
j_call: TRBJ1-5; cdr3_length: 14; clone_size: .; d_call: .; v_call: TRBV20-1; cdr3_aa: CSARPLLDSQPQHF; cdr3_nt: TGCAGTGCTAGACCCCTACTCGACAGTCAGCCCCAGCATTTT
j_call: TRBJ1-2; cdr3_length: 13; clone_size: few; d_call: .; v_call: TRBV28; cdr3_aa: CASRTTANYGYTF; cdr3_nt: TGTGCCAGCAGAACGACAGCTAACTATGGCTACACCTTC
j_call: TRBJ2-1; cdr3_length: 13; clone_size: few; d_call: .; v_call: TRBV5-1; cdr3_aa: CASKYAANNEQFF; cdr3_nt: TGCGCCAGCAAGTATGCGGCCAACAATGAGCAGTTCTTC
j_call: TRBJ2-3; cdr3_length: 14; clone_size: .; d_call: .; v_call: TRBV7-8; cdr3_aa: CASSLGAQTDTQYF; cdr3_nt: TGTGCCAGCAGCTTGGGGGCGCAGACAGATACGCAGTATTTT
j_call: TRBJ2-3; cdr3_length: 14; clone_size: once; d_call: .; v_call: TRBV5-1; cdr3_aa: CASSLPTSTDTQYF; cdr3_nt: TGCGCCAGCAGCCTCCCAACTAGCACAGATACGCAGTATTTT
j_call: TRBJ2-2; cdr3_length: 15; clone_size: .; d_call: .; v_call: TRBV5-1; cdr3_aa: CASSLRTLNTGELFF; cdr3_nt: TGCGCCAGCAGCCTAAGGACTCTCAACACCGGGGAGCTGTTTTTT
j_call: TRBJ1-5; cdr3_length: 17; clone_size: .; d_call: .; v_call: TRBV5-8; cdr3_aa: CASSLGDWTYSNQPQHF; cdr3_nt: TGTGCCAGCAGCTTGGGGGATTGGACCTATAGCAATCAGCCCCAGCATTTT
j_call: TRBJ1-6; cdr3_length: 14; clone_size: few; d_call: .; v_call: TRBV2; cdr3_aa: CASSETLGDSPLHF; cdr3_nt: TGTGCCAGCAGTGAAACCCTCGGGGATTCACCCCTCCACTTT
j_call: TRBJ2-5; cdr3_length: 16; clone_size: few; d_call: TRBD1; v_call: TRBV12-3/TRBV12-4; cdr3_aa: CASSPAARTGVKTQYF; cdr3_nt: TGTGCCAGCAGCCCTGCCGCGCGGACAGGGGTTAAGACCCAGTACTTC
j_call: TRBJ1-5; cdr3_length: 15; clone_size: few; d_call: .; v_call: TRBV4-1; cdr3_aa: CASSQLGLHNQPQHF; cdr3_nt: TGCGCCAGCAGCCAGCTGGGACTGCACAATCAGCCCCAGCATTTT
j_call: TRBJ2-2; cdr3_length: 17; clone_size: .; d_call: TRBD2; v_call: TRBV9; cdr3_aa: CASSVAGGSSYTGELFF; cdr3_nt: TGTGCCAGCAGCGTAGCGGGCGGGAGTTCGTACACCGGGGAGCTGTTTTTT
j_call: TRBJ2-7; cdr3_length: 13; clone_size: .; d_call: TRBD2; v_call: TRBV12-3/TRBV12-4; cdr3_aa: CASSLVAGGAQYF; cdr3_nt: TGTGCCAGCAGTTTAGTAGCGGGGGGTGCGCAGTACTTC
j_call: TRBJ1-5; cdr3_length: 13; clone_size: few; d_call: .; v_call: TRBV20-1; cdr3_aa: CSALGRSNQPQHF; cdr3_nt: TGCAGTGCTTTAGGGAGGAGCAATCAGCCCCAGCATTTT
j_call: TRBJ2-1; cdr3_length: 14; clone_size: few; d_call: TRBD2; v_call: TRBV20-1; cdr3_aa: CMGLAGGLYNEQFF; cdr3_nt: TGCATGGGACTAGCGGGGGGGCTGTACAATGAGCAGTTCTTC
j_call: TRBJ2-7; cdr3_length: 13; clone_size: few; d_call: TRBD1; v_call: TRBV7-9; cdr3_aa: CASGGTGGSEQYF; cdr3_nt: TGTGCCAGCGGAGGGACAGGGGGAAGCGAGCAGTACTTC
j_call: TRBJ2-7; cdr3_length: 13; clone_size: .; d_call: TRBD1; v_call: TRBV30; cdr3_aa: CASQRTGPYEQYF; cdr3_nt: TGTGCCTCACAAAGGACAGGGCCCTACGAGCAGTACTTC
j_call: TRBJ2-7; cdr3_length: 16; clone_size: .; d_call: TRBD2; v_call: TRBV7-2; cdr3_aa: CASSPRSGSLFYEQYF; cdr3_nt: TGTGCCAGCAGCCCCCGTAGCGGGAGCCTCTTCTACGAGCAGTACTTC